These 7 T cell receptor beta chains were sequenced from one sample in a study of blood T cell repertoires in COVID-19. Measured with immunoSEQ multiplex PCR; TCRdb has only the in-frame clones, and not every one. The repertoire holds approximately 210,000 clones, with roughly four fifths as singletons. Sequencing used PBMCs or T cells enriched from blood (not recorded which). Every receptor here comes from a man aged 40-50 years who had recovered from COVID-19.

The gene calls are TRBV24-1 and TRBJ1-1, with D possibly being TRBD1 (5 bases). The germline V gene encodes CDR1 KGHDR and CDR2 SFDVKD. Between the trimmed V and J ends, which lost 4 bases and 4 bases, there was a span of 15 bases. The CDR3 has 15 residues. The CDR3 bases are TGTGCCACCAGTGACCCCGGTCAGGGCAGCACTGAAGCTTTCTTT. Translated: CATSDPGQGSTEAFF.

The chain employs TRBV6-5 and TRBJ2-1, with D maybe TRBD1 (6 bases). Trimming pared 5 bases from V and 3 bases from J, leaving 8 bases between. CDR1 and CDR2 (germline): MNHEY, SVGAGI. The length of the CDR3 is 13 residues. The CDR3 region is CASSRTVYNEQFF. CDR3 bases: TGTGCCAGCAGTCGGACAGTCTACAATGAGCAGTTCTTC.

The genes are TRBV19 and TRBJ1-6; possibly TRBD1 for D (5 bases). This CDR3 has 14 amino acids. Per the germline V gene, CDR1 is LNHDA and CDR2 is SQIVND (reference sequence). Trimming stripped 3 bases from V and 7 bases from J, with 10 bases between. The CDR3, as DNA: TGTGCCAGTAGTATGTGGCAGGGAAATTCACCCCTCCACTTT. Translation gives CASSMWQGNSPLHF.

The gene calls are TRBV5-1 and TRBJ2-7; D is possibly TRBD2 (6 bases). The V end lost 6 bases, the J end lost 7 bases, and 23 bases lay between the germline ends. CDR3 length: 15 amino acids. CDR1 and CDR2 from the germline V gene are SGHRS and YFSETQ. The CDR3: CASNPPSAGPGEQYF. The CDR3 DNA reads TGCGCCAGCAACCCTCCTAGCGCTGGGCCGGGGGAGCAGTACTTC.

This clone appeared once. The genes are TRBV12-3 or TRBV12-4 and TRBJ2-1, with D possibly matching TRBD2 (5 bases). V lost 5 bases and J lost 8, with 13 bases in between. This CDR3 is 13 amino acids long. CDR3 DNA: TGTGCCAGCAGTCCCCGGGGTGTCTATGAGCAGTTCTTC. Residues: CASSPRGVYEQFF.

The gene calls are TRBV6-6 and TRBJ2-7; 7 bases agree with TRBD2. Trimming took 6 bases from V and 5 from J; bases not matched to a gene: 7. Germline V CDR1 and CDR2: MNHNY, SVGAGI (reference sequence). CDR3 length: 13 amino acids. CDR3: CASRGGVSHEQYF. Here the CDR3 DNA reads TGTGCCAGCAGGGGAGGGGTGAGCCACGAGCAGTACTTC.

This chain connects TRBV7-9 to TRBJ1-2; TRBD1 is a possible D gene (6 bases). Looked up from germline, CDR1 is SEHNR and CDR2 is FQNEAQ (reference sequence). The CDR3 consists of 12 residues. V was shortened by 6 bases and J by 7 bases, with 12 bases between the two germline ends. CDR3 region: CASRLQGAGYTF. CDR3 bases: TGTGCCAGCAGGTTACAGGGTGCTGGCTACACCTTC.